This T cell receptor (beta chain) was identified in a study of blood T cell repertoires in COVID-19. The protocol was immunoSEQ multiplex PCR, while the TCRdb copy is restricted to in-frame clones and leaves out a portion. This repertoire shows about 75,000 clones, 65% to 90% found once; its top ten account for 20% to 25%. Looked up from germline, CDR1 is MDHEN and CDR2 is SYDVKM. J gave up 10 bases and V 3 bases, and 5 bases lay outside the gene matches. This CDR3 is 15 amino acids long. This clonotype was sampled from a woman aged 45-65 years with acute or convalescent COVID-19. V is TRBV28 and J is TRBJ2-1; 14 nucleotides align to TRBD2. The source material was peripheral blood. The CDR3 DNA sequence: TGTGCCAGCAGTTTCGAGACTAGCGGGAGGGTAGAGCAGTTCTTC. It is translated as CASSFETSGRVEQFF.